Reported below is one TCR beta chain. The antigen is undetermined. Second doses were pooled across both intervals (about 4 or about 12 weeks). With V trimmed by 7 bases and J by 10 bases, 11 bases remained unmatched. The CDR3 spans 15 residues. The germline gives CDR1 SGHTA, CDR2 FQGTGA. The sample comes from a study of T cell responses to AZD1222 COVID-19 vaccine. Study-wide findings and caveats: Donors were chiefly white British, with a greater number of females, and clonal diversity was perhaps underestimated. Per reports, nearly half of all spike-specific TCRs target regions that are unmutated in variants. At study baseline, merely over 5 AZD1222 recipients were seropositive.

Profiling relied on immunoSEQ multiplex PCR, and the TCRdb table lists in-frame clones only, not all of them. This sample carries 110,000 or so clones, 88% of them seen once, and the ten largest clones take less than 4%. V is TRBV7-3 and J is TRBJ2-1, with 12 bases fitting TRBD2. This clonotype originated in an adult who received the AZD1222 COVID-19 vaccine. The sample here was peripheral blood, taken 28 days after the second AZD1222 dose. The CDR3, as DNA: TGTGCCAGCACCCCGACTAGCGGGGGACCTGGGGAGCAGTTCTTC. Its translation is CASTPTSGGPGEQFF.